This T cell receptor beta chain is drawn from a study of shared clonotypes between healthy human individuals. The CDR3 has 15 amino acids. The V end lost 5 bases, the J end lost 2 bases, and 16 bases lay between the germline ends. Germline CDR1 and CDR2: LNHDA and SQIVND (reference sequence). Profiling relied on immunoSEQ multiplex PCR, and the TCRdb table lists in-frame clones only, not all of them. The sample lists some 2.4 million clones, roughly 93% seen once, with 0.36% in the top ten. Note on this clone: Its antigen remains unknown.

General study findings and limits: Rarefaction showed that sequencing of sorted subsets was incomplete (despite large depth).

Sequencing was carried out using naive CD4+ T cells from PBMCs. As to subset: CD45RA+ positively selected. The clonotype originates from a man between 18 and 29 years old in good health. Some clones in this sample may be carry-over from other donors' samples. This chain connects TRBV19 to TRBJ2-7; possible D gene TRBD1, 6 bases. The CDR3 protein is CASSRKDSNAYEQYF. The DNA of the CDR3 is TGTGCCAGTAGTCGAAAGGACAGCAATGCCTACGAGCAGTACTTC.